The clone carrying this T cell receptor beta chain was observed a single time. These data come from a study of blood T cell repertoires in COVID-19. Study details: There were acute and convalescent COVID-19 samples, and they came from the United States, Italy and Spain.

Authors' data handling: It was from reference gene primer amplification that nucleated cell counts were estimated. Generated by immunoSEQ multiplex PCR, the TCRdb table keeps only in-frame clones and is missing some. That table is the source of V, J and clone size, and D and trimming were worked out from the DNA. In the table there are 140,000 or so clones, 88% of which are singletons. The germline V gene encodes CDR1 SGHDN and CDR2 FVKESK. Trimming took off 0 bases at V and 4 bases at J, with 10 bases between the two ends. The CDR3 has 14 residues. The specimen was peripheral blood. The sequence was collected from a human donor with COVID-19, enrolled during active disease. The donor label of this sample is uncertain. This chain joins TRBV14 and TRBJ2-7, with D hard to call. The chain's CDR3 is CASSQEISSYEQYF. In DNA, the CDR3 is TGTGCCAGCAGCCAAGAGATCTCCAGTTACGAGCAGTACTTC.